These 4 T cell receptor beta chains share one sample of origin, sequenced in a study of CD8+ T cells in alopecia areata. A panel of CD4, CD8alpha, NKG2D, NKG2ACE and other markers served to sort pooled cutaneous lymph node cells. Investigators isolated RNA and reverse transcribed it into cDNA to act as the sequencing template. Here immunoSEQ multiplex PCR was the method, and the copy in TCRdb shows in-frame clones only, minus some. The data show 250,000 or so clones, with none appearing a single time. Sequencing was performed on CD4+ T cells sorted from a lymph node. Receptors originate from a C3H/HeJ mouse with alopecia areata. Strain MHC haplotype: H2-k.

A remark on this clone: Mouse germline and gene names are used. Read data end 4 residues before the CDR3 end; the end is taken from the germline J gene. This chain joins TRBV13-3 and TRBJ2-5, with D hard to call. Per the germline V gene, CDR1 is NNHDY and CDR2 is SYVADS. V was shortened by 3 bases and J by 3 bases, with 5 bases between the two germline ends. This CDR3 is built from 12 residues. The part of the CDR3 DNA that was read is TGTGCCAGCAGTGGTCCTCAAGAC. It codes for CASSGPQD. The complete CDR3 reads CASSGPQDTQYF.

This clone was seen repeatedly, ten times or more. The genes and germline here are from mouse. The read ends 4 residues early relative to the CDR3; the germline J gene fills the gap. This sample includes further DNA sequences coding for the same CDR3. The chain is built from TRBV13-1 and TRBJ2-2; unclear D gene. V dropped 2 bases and J dropped 0 bases, with 5 bases sitting between them. The CDR3 length is 14 residues. Germline V gene lookup returns CDR1 NSHNY and CDR2 SYGAGN. CDR3 protein: CASSETANTGQLYF. The part of the CDR3 DNA that was read is TGTGCCAGCAGTGAAACAGCAAACACCGGG.

The table lists this clone with a few counts. Germline and genes here are mouse. The read terminates 4 residues before the CDR3 end, so the remaining end is supplied by the germline J gene. The chain recombines TRBV29 with TRBJ1-2; 8 bases fit TRBD1. Trimming took 3 bases from V and 3 from J; bases not matched to a gene: 3. Germline lookup yields CDR1 MSHET and CDR2 SYDVDS. The CDR3 has 14 amino acids. The CDR3 region is CASSLTGVDSDYTF. Incomplete CDR3 DNA: TGTGCTAGCAGTTTGACAGGGGTGGACTCC.

With regard to this clone: Here the gene names and germline are mouse. The CDR3 end lies 4 residues beyond the end of the read and is filled in from the germline J gene. In the same sample, other DNA sequences code for this CDR3. The rearrangement joins TRBV1 to TRBJ2-5; 9 bases map to TRBD2. The V gene's germline CDR1 is NSQYPW and CDR2 LRSPGD (reference sequence). The CDR3 has 14 amino acids. The CDR3 loop is CTCSAGTGKDTQYF. The CDR3 bases that were read are TGCACCTGCAGTGCCGGGACTGGGAAAGAC.